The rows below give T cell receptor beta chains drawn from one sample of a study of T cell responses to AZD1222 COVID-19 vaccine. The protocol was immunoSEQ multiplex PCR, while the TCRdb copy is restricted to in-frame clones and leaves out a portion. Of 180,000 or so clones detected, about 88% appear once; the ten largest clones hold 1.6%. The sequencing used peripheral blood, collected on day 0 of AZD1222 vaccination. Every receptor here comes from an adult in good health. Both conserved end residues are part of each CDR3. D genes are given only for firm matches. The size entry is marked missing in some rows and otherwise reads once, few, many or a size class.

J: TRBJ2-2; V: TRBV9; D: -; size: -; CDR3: CASSVGEVGTGELFF; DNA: TGTGCCAGCAGCGTAGGAGAAGTCGGCACCGGGGAGCTGTTTTTT
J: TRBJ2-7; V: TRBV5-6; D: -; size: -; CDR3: CASSLALLGFEQYF; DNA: TGTGCCAGCAGCTTGGCCCTCTTAGGATTTGAGCAGTACTTC
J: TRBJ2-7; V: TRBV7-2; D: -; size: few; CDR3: CASSLGPEYEQYF; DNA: TGTGCCAGCAGCCTGGGACCAGAATACGAGCAGTACTTC
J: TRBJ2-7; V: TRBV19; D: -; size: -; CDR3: CASSIGHRVGSAGSYEQYF; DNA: TGTGCCAGTAGTATCGGACACAGGGTAGGGTCTGCGGGCTCCTACGAGCAGTACTTC
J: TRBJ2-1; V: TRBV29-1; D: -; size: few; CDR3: CSVERQGSYNEQFF; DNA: TGCAGCGTTGAGAGGCAGGGGTCCTACAATGAGCAGTTCTTC
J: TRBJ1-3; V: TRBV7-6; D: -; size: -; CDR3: CASSLEGRSSGNTIYF; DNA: TGTGCCAGCAGCTTAGAGGGCAGGAGCTCTGGAAACACCATATATTTT
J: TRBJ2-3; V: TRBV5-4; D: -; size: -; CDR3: CASSLDRLPDTQYF; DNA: TGTGCCAGCAGCTTGGACAGACTCCCAGATACGCAGTATTTT
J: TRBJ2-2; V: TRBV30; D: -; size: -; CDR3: CAWSRAGNTGELFF; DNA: TGTGCCTGGAGTCGGGCGGGAAACACCGGGGAGCTGTTTTTT
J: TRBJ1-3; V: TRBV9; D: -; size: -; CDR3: CASSVGAQGHSGNTIYF; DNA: TGTGCCAGCAGCGTAGGGGCACAGGGCCACTCTGGAAACACCATATATTTT
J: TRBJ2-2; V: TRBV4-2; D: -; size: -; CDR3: CASSQVTAVGGELFF; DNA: TGTGCCAGCAGCCAAGTGACAGCGGTCGGCGGGGAGCTGTTTTTT
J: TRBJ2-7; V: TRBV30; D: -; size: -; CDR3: CAWRMLARAYEQYF; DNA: TGTGCCTGGAGGATGCTAGCACGGGCCTACGAGCAGTACTTC
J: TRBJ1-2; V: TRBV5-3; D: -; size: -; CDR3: CARSFYRVIHGYTF; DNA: TGTGCCAGAAGCTTCTACAGGGTGATCCATGGCTACACCTTC
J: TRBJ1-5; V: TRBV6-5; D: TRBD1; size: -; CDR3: CASSPTGGNQPQHF; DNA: TGTGCCAGCAGCCCCACAGGGGGCAATCAGCCCCAGCATTTT
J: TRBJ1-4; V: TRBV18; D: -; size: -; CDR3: CASSPLAGASNEKLFF; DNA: TGTGCCAGCTCACCACTGGCAGGGGCTTCTAATGAAAAACTGTTTTTT
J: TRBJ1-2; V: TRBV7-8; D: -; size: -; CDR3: CASSPWTAISNYGYTF; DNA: TGTGCCAGCAGCCCGTGGACAGCTATCTCTAACTATGGCTACACCTTC
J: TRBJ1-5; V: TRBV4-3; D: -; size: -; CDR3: CASSQGRLGNQPQHF; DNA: TGCGCCAGCAGCCAAGGGAGATTGGGCAATCAGCCCCAGCATTTT
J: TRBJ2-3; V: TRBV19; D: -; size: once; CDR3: CATRGTASTDTQYF; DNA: TGTGCCACTCGGGGGACAGCGTCTACAGATACGCAGTATTTT
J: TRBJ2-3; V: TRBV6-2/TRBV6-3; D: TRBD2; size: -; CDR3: CASSYVASGSTDTQYF; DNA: TGTGCCAGCAGTTACGTCGCTAGCGGCAGCACAGATACGCAGTATTTT
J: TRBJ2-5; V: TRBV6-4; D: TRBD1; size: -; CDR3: CASSEQGQGGETQYF; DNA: TGTGCCAGCAGTGAGCAGGGACAGGGAGGAGAGACCCAGTACTTC
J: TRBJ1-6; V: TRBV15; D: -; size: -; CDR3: CATSRDQGNNSPLHF; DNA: TGTGCCACCAGCAGAGATCAGGGGAACAATTCACCCCTCCACTTT
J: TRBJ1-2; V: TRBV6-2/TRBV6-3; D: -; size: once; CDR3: CASSYSTGHYGYTF; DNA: TGTGCCAGCAGTTACTCGACCGGGCACTATGGCTACACCTTC
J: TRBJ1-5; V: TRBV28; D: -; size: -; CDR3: CASRGANQPQHF; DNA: TGTGCCAGCAGAGGAGCGAATCAGCCCCAGCATTTT
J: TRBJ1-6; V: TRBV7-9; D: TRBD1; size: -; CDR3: CASSRGQVNSPLHF; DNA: TGTGCCAGCAGCCGCGGACAGGTTAATTCACCCCTCCACTTT
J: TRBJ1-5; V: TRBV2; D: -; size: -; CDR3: CASRGVNQPQHF; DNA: TGTGCCAGCAGGGGGGTCAATCAGCCCCAGCATTTT
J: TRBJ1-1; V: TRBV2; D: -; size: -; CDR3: CASTTRGSVNTEAFF; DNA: TGTGCCAGCACGACCAGGGGTTCTGTGAACACTGAAGCTTTCTTT
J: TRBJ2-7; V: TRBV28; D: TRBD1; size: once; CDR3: CASRSPGQGREQYF; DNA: TGTGCCAGCAGATCTCCGGGACAGGGGCGCGAGCAGTACTTC
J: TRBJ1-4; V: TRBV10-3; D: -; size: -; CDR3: CAISQGRTNEKLFF; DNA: TGTGCCATCAGTCAGGGAAGAACTAATGAAAAACTGTTTTTT
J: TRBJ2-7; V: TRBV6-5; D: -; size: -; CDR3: CASSYSIATAGHEQYF; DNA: TGTGCCAGCAGTTACTCGATTGCGACGGCAGGGCACGAGCAGTACTTC
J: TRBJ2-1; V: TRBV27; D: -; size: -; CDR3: CASSPGQQYNEQFF; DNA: TGTGCCAGCAGTCCAGGACAGCAATACAATGAGCAGTTCTTC
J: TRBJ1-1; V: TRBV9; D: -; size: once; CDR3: CASSVDGRVMNTEAFF; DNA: TGTGCCAGCAGCGTAGATGGTAGGGTGATGAACACTGAAGCTTTCTTT
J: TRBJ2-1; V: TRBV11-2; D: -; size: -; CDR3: CASSSDRPLYNEQFF; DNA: TGTGCCAGCAGTTCCGACAGACCCCTCTACAATGAGCAGTTCTTC
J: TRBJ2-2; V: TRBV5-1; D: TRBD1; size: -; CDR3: CASSAGTVGTGELFF; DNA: TGCGCCAGCAGCGCCGGGACAGTGGGAACCGGGGAGCTGTTTTTT
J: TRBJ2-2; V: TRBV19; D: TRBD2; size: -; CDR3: CASTTTSGGRGELFF; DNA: TGTGCCAGTACCACGACTAGCGGTGGGCGAGGGGAGCTGTTTTTT
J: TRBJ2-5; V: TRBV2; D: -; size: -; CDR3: CASKNPTQETQYF; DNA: TGTGCCAGCAAAAACCCTACCCAAGAGACCCAGTACTTC
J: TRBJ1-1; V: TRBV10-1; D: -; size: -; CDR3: CASSEVGGGAFF; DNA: TGCGCCAGCAGTGAGGTGGGAGGGGGAGCTTTCTTT
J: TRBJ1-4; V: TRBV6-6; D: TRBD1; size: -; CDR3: CASSSTGATNEKLFF; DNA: TGTGCCAGCAGCTCTACAGGGGCAACTAATGAAAAACTGTTTTTT
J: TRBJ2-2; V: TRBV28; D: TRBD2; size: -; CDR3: CASSSWASGNTGELFF; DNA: TGTGCCAGCAGTTCCTGGGCTAGCGGGAACACCGGGGAGCTGTTTTTT
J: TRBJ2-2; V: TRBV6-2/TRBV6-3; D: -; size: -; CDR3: CASSGVATTGELFF; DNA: TGTGCCAGCAGCGGGGTTGCGACAACCGGGGAGCTGTTTTTT
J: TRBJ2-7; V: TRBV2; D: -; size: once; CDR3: CASRVVRTAYEQYF; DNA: TGTGCCAGCAGGGTGGTGAGGACAGCTTACGAGCAGTACTTC
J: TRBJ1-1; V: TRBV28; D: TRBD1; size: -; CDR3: CASSLSDKTGAEAFF; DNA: TGTGCCAGCAGTTTATCCGACAAAACAGGGGCTGAAGCTTTCTTT